This T cell receptor (beta chain) was retrieved from a study of blood T cell repertoires in COVID-19. Ages ranged from about 18 to 89 years, with residence in about 23 US areas. Donors in Cohort 3 counted as recovered after two negative PCRs, clearance, or symptom resolution. The CDR3 sequence is 18 residues long. After removal of 3 bases from V and 5 bases from J, the junction contained 12 bases not matched to a gene. Germline V gene lookup returns CDR1 SEHNR and CDR2 FQNEAQ (reference sequence). Authors' methods: For nucleated cells, counts were estimated from reference gene primer amplification. This table comes from immunoSEQ multiplex PCR, and its TCRdb copy is limited to in-frame clones, with some not included. V, J and clone size were drawn from that table, and D and trimming were deduced from the DNA. The table lists more than 300,000 clones, over 80% of them singletons.

This sequence originates from a woman aged 45-65 years who had recovered from COVID-19. The V gene is TRBV7-9, the J gene TRBJ1-4; 10 positions match TRBD1. Sequencing was performed on PBMCs or T cells enriched from blood (not recorded which). The CDR3 protein is CASSLMGQGIKGNEKLFF. In nucleotides, the CDR3 is TGTGCCAGCAGCTTGATGGGACAGGGGATTAAGGGAAATGAAAAACTGTTTTTT.